This T cell receptor beta chain originates from a study of T cell repertoires in ileal Crohn's disease. Study as a whole: At surgery, under 40% of patients smoked, with median disease duration 7.9 years.

The CDR3 loop spans 13 amino acids. V lost 11 bases and J lost 1, with 14 bases in between. Germline CDR1 reads SNHLY; CDR2 reads FYNNEI. Approximately 550 nanograms of biopsy DNA per sample underwent TCRB immunosequencing. Sequencing was performed with immunoSEQ multiplex PCR; in TCRdb, only in-frame clones are kept and a portion is missing. The table records approximately 410 clones, 95% to 98% of them present only once. This chain uses TRBV2 with TRBJ1-1, with D possibly matching TRBD1 (6 bases). The source is an adult with Crohn's disease. The sample consisted of ileal tissue. The CDR3 protein is CAVRTDSNTEAFF. The CDR3 nucleotides are TGTGCCGTCAGGACAGATTCGAACACTGAAGCTTTCTTT.